The source of this T cell receptor beta chain is a study of cytomegalovirus exposure and HLA in healthy donors. The PCR contained 60 Vbeta and 13 Jbeta primers. Some clones are missing from TCRdb's copy, which holds only in-frame ones; the method was immunoSEQ multiplex PCR. The sample has approximately 150,000 clones, roughly two thirds seen once. This CDR3 spans 13 amino acids. Per germline, CDR1 LGHNA and CDR2 YSLEER. V was cut by 0 bases and J by 14 bases, with 16 bases left in between. This chain connects TRBV4-3 to TRBJ1-2, with TRBD1 as a possible D gene (6 bases). The sequenced sample was PBMCs. The source is a woman aged 25 to 45 in good health and CMV-seronegative. The CDR3 region has the DNA TGCGCCAGCAGCCAAGAACGTGCGACAGGTCTTACCTTC. Its protein product is CASSQERATGLTF.